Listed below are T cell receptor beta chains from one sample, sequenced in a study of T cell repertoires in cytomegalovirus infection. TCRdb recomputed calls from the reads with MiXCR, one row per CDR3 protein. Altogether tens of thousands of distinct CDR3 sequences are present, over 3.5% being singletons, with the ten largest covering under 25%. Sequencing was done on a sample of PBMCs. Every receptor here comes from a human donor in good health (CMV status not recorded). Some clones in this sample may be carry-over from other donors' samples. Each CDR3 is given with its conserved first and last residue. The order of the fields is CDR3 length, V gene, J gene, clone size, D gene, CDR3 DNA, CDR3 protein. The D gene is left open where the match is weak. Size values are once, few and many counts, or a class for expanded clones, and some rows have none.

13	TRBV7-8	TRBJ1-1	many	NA	TGTGCCAGCAGCTTAGCGGGGAACACTGAAGCTTTCTTT	CASSLAGNTEAFF
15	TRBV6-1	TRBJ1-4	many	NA	TGTGCCAGCGGGGACCTGACCGGGCTGATTGAAAAACTGTTTTTT	CASGDLTGLIEKLFF
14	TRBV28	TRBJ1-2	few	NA	TGTGCCAGCATCACCGGAGGGATCTCGAGCGGCTACACCTTC	CASITGGISSGYTF
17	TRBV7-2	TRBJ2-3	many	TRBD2	TGTGCCAGCAGCTCCCGAATACTAGCGGGAGTCGGAGATACGCAGTATTTT	CASSSRILAGVGDTQYF
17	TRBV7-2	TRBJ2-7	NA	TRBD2	TGTGCCAGCAGCTTATTTGGCGGGAGGGCCGTATCCTACGAGCAGTACTTC	CASSLFGGRAVSYEQYF
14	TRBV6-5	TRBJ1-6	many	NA	TGTGCCAGCAGTGTCGTAGGGTCGGATTCACCCCTCCACTTT	CASSVVGSDSPLHF
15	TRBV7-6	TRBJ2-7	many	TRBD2	TGTGCCAGCAGCTCGACTCTAGCGGGACGAGACGAGCAGTACTTC	CASSSTLAGRDEQYF
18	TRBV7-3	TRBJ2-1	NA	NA	TGTGCCAGCAGCTTAACCGGGTTACCAGGGGGGACCTACAATGAGCAGTTCTTC	CASSLTGLPGGTYNEQFF
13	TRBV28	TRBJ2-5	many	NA	TGTGCCAGCAGTTTTTCCGTAGGGGAGACCCAGTACTTC	CASSFSVGETQYF
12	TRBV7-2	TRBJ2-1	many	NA	TGTGCCAGCAGCTCGAACTACAATGAGCAGTTCTTC	CASSSNYNEQFF
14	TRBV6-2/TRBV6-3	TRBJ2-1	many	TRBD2	TGTGCCAGCAGTAGGCTAGCGGTTTACAATGAGCAGTTCTTC	CASSRLAVYNEQFF
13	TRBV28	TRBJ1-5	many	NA	TGTGCCAGCGGGAGGTTGGGCAATCAGCCCCAGCATTTT	CASGRLGNQPQHF
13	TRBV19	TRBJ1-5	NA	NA	TGTGCCAGTAGATCGGAGGTAAATCAGCCCCAGCATTTT	CASRSEVNQPQHF
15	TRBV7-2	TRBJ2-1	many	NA	TGTGCCAGCAGCTTGAGTAGCGGAGGGGGGAATGAGCAGTTCTTC	CASSLSSGGGNEQFF
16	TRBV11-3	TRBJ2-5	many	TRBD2	TGTGCCAGCAGCTTAGGTCTGCGGGAGAGAAAAGAGACCCAGTACTTC	CASSLGLRERKETQYF
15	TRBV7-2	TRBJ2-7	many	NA	TGTGCCAGCAGCTTCCAGGGGACCTCCAACTACGAGCAGTACTTC	CASSFQGTSNYEQYF
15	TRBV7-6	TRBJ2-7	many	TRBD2	TGTGCCAGCAGCTCAGTTGGCCTAGCGGGTGGCGAGCAGTACTTC	CASSSVGLAGGEQYF
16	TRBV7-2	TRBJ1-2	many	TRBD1	TGTGCCAGCAGTCATCCCGGAGGACAGGGACTGATCGGCTACACCTTC	CASSHPGGQGLIGYTF
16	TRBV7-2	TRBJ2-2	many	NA	TGTGCCAGCAGCCCCCGACACCCGAGAGGGCCCGGGGAGCTGTTTTTT	CASSPRHPRGPGELFF
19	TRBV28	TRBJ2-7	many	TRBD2	TGTGCCAGCAGTTTCCGTAAACCCTCAGGGCTAGCGGGCAGATACGAGCAGTACTTC	CASSFRKPSGLAGRYEQYF
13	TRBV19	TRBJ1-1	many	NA	TGTGCCAGTAGTATAATGCGGGGAACTGAAGCTTTCTTT	CASSIMRGTEAFF
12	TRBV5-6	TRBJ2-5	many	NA	TGTGCCAGCAGCTTGCGGGAAGAGACCCAGTACTTC	CASSLREETQYF
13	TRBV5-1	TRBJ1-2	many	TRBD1	TGCGCCAGCAGCCCGGGGACAGGGCAAGGCTACACCTTC	CASSPGTGQGYTF
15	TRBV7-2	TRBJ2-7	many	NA	TGTGCCAGCAGCTTATTCTCGGTTAGCTCCTACGAGCAGTACTTC	CASSLFSVSSYEQYF
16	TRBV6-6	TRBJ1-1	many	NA	TGTGCCAGCAGAGAGAACAGACAGGTCAAGAACACTGAAGCTTTCTTT	CASRENRQVKNTEAFF
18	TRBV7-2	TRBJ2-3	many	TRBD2	TGTGCCAGCAGCTCACGGACTAGCGGGGGGAAGGGGTTAGATACGCAGTATTTT	CASSSRTSGGKGLDTQYF
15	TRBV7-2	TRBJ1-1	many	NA	TGTGCCAGCAGCTTAGGTTTCGGGATGAACACTGAAGCTTTCTTT	CASSLGFGMNTEAFF
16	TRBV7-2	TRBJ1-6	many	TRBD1	TGTGCCAGCAGCTTATATGTGGGACAGAGTAATTCACCCCTCCACTTT	CASSLYVGQSNSPLHF
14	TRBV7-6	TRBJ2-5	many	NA	TGTGCCAGCAGTTTCCCCCAGCTCGGGGAGACCCAGTACTTC	CASSFPQLGETQYF
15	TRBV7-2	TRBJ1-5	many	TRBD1	TGTGCCAGCAGTCTCGGAACAGGGGGCGGTCAGCCCCAGCATTTT	CASSLGTGGGQPQHF
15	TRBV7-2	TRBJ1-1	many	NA	TGTGCCAGCAGCTTAGATGGCAGGGGTAGGACTGAAGCTTTCTTT	CASSLDGRGRTEAFF
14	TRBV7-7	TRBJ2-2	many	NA	TGTGCCAGCAGCTTGGATTACCTTACCGGGGAGCTGTTTTTT	CASSLDYLTGELFF
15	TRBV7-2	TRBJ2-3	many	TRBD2	TGTGCCAGCAGCTTAGTTAGCGGGGTGGCAGATACGCAGTATTTT	CASSLVSGVADTQYF
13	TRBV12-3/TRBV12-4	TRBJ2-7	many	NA	TGTGCCAGCAGTTCATCCGGCCTTCGGGGGAGTTATTTC	CASSSSGLRGSYF
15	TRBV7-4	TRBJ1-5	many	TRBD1	TGTGCCAGCAGCTCCGGACAGGGGACCAATCAGCCCCAGCATTTT	CASSSGQGTNQPQHF
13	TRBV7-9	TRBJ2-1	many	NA	TGTGCCAGCAGGTATCAAGGCGTCGATGAGCAGTTCTTC	CASRYQGVDEQFF
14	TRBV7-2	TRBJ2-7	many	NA	TGTGCCAGCAGCTTACTAGGGTTCTCCTACGAGCAGTACTTC	CASSLLGFSYEQYF
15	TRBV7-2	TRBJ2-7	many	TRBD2	TGTGCCAGCAGCTCGGGGACTAGCGGGACCTACGAGCAGTACTTC	CASSSGTSGTYEQYF
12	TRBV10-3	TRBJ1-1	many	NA	TGTGCCATCAGTGACAGGGTTTCTGAAGCTTTCTTT	CAISDRVSEAFF
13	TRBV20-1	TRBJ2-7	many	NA	TGCAGTGCAACCGGGCCTCGCTCCTACGAGCAGTACTTC	CSATGPRSYEQYF
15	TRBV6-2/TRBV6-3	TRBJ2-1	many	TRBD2	TGTGCCAGCAGGACTCATCTAGCGGACTACAATGAGCAGTTCTTC	CASRTHLADYNEQFF
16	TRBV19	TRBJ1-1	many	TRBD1	TGTGCCAGTAGTATCCCCGACAGGGGGTTTGATGGTGAAGCTTTCTTT	CASSIPDRGFDGEAFF
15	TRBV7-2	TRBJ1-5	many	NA	TGTGCCAGCAGCTTAGAACCGGGAACCACTGATCCCCAGCATTTT	CASSLEPGTTDPQHF
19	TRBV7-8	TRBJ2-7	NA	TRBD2	TGTGCCAGCAGCTTAGGCGGACTAGCGGGAGGGCCAACACACCGGGAGCAGTACTTC	CASSLGGLAGGPTHREQYF
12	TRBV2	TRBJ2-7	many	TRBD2	TGTGCCAGTTATGGACTAGGCTACGAGCAGTACTTC	CASYGLGYEQYF
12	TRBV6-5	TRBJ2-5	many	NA	TGTGCCAGCAGGGCAGGGAAAGAGACCCAGTACTTC	CASRAGKETQYF
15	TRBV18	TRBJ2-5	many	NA	TGTGCCAGCTCACCACTTCCGCGGGGCCAAGAGACCCAGTACTTC	CASSPLPRGQETQYF
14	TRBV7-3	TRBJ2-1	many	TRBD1	TGTGCCAGCAGCGAGACAGGGGACATTGGTGAGCAGTTCTTC	CASSETGDIGEQFF
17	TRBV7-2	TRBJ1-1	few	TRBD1	TGTGCCAGCAGCTTAGGGCTTGCCAGGGGGCGAACATCTGAAGCTTTCTTT	CASSLGLARGRTSEAFF
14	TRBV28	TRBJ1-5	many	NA	TGTGCCAGCAGTTTGGGGGACACCAATCAGCCCCAGCATTTT	CASSLGDTNQPQHF
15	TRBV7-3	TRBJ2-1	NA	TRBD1	TGTGCCAGCAGCCTCGACAGGGGGCAATACAATGAGCAGTTCTTC	CASSLDRGQYNEQFF
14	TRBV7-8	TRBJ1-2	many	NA	TGTGCCAGCAGCTCCTATGAGGATCCTTATGGCTACACCTTC	CASSSYEDPYGYTF
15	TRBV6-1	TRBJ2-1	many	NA	TGTGCCAGCAGTCCCGGGGCTGGCCTCCACAATGAGCAGTTCTTC	CASSPGAGLHNEQFF
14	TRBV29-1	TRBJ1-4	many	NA	TGCAGCGTTGCGGGGAGCACAACTAATGAAAAACTGTTTTTT	CSVAGSTTNEKLFF
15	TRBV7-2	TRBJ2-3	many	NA	TGTGCCAGCAGCCCAAAGGGCTTAAACACAGATACGCAGTATTTT	CASSPKGLNTDTQYF
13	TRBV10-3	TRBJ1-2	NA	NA	TGTGCCATCAGTGAGTCAACAAGCTATGGCTACACCTTC	CAISESTSYGYTF
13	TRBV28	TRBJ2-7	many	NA	TGTGCCAGCAGGGCGGGATTACTCTACGAGCAGTACTTC	CASRAGLLYEQYF
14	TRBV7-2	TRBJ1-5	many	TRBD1	TGTGCCAGCAGCAGGGACAGGGGAAATCAGCCCCAGCATTTT	CASSRDRGNQPQHF